This TCR beta chain was sequenced for a study of T cell changes during pregnancy in multiple sclerosis. The CDR3 consists of 15 residues. J gave up 0 bases and V 3 bases, and 4 bases lay outside the gene matches. Looked up from germline, CDR1 is SGDLS and CDR2 is YYNGEE. Libraries were prepared by immunoSEQ multiplex PCR; TCRdb keeps only in-frame clonotypes and omits some of them. The sample has under 55,000 clones, approximately 90% seen once. Sample: CD4+ T cells from peripheral blood mononuclear cells, taken before pregnancy. This TCR derives from a female donor with multiple sclerosis, enrolled in a pregnancy study. The rearrangement joins TRBV9 to TRBJ1-1; TRBD1 matches 8 bases. CDR3 region: CASSGTGIMNTEAFF. The CDR3 nucleotides read TGTGCCAGCAGCGGGACAGGGATCATGAACACTGAAGCTTTCTTT.